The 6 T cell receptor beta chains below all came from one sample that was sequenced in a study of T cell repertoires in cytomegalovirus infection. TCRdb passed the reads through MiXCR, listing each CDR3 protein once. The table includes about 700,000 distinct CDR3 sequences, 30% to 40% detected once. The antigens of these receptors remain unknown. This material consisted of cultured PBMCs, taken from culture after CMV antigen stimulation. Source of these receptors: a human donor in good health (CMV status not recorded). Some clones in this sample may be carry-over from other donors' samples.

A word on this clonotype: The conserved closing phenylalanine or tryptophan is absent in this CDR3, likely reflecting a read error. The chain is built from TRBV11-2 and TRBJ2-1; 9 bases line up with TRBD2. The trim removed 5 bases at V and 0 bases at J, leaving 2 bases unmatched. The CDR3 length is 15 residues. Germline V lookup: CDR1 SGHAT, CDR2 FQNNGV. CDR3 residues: CASSPTSGSYNEQFS. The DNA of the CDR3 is TGTGCCAGCAGCCCGACTAGCGGCTCCTACAATGAGCAGTTCTCC.

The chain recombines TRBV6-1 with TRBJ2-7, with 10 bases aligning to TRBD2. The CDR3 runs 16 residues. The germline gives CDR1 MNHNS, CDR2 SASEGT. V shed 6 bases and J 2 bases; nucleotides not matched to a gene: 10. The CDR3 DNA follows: TGTGCCAGCAGGGCAACCCTAGCGGGGGCAACCTACGAGCAGTACTTC. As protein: CASRATLAGATYEQYF.

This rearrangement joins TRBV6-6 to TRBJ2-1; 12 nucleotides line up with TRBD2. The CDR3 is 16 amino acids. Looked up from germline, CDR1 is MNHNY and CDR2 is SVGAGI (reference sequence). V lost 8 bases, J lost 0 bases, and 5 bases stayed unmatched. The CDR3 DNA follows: TGTGCCAGCTCAGGACTAGCGGGGCCCTCCTACAATGAGCAGTTCTTC. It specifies CASSGLAGPSYNEQFF.

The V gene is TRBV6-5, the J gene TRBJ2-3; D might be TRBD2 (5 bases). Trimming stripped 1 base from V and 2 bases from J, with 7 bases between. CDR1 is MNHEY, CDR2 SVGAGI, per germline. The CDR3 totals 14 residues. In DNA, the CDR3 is TGTGCCAGCAGTTACTGGGAGATCACAGATACGCAGTATTTT. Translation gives CASSYWEITDTQYF.

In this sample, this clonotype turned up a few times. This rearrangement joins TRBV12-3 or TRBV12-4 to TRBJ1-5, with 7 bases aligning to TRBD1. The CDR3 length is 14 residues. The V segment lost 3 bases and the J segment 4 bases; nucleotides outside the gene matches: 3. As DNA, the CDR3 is TGTGCCAGCAGTTTCGAGACAGGGAATCAGCCCCAGCATTTT. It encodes CASSFETGNQPQHF.

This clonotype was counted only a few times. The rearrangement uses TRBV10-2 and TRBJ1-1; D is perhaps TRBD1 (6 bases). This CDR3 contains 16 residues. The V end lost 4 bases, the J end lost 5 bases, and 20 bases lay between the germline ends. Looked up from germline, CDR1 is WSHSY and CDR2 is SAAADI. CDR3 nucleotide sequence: TGCGCCAGCAGTGGGGGGCAGGGGCCACCGGGTACTGAAGCTTTCTTT. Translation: CASSGGQGPPGTEAFF.